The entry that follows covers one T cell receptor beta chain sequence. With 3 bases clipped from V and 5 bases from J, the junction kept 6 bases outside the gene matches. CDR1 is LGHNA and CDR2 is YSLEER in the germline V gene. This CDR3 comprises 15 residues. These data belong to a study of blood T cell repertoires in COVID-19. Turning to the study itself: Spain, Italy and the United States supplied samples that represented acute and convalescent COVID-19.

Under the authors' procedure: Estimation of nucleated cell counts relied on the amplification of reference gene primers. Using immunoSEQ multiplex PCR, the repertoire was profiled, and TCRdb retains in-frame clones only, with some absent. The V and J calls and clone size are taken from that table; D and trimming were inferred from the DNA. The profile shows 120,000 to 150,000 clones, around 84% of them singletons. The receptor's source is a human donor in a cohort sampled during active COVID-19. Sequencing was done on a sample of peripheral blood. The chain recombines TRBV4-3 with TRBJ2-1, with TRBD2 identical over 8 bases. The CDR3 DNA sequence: TGCGCCAGCAGCCATGAAGCGGGGGAAAACAATGAGCAGTTCTTC. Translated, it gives CASSHEAGENNEQFF.